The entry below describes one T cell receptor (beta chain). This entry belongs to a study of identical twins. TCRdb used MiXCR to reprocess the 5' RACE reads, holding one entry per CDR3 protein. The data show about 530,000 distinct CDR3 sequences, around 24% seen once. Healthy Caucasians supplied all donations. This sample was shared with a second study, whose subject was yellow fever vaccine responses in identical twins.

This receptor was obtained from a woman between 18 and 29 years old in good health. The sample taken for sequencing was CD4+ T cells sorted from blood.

The CDR3 reads CASSLESNQPQHF. The CDR3 DNA is TGTGCCAGCAGCTTAGAAAGCAATCAGCCCCAGCATTTT. The chain recombines TRBV11-2 with TRBJ1-5; no clear D. Trimming took 0 bases from V and 1 from J, leaving 1 base between them. Germline V gives CDR1 SGHAT, CDR2 FQNNGV. This CDR3 contains 13 residues.